This entry features one T cell receptor beta chain sequence. The sample comes from a study of blood T cell repertoires in COVID-19. Overall study: Italy, Spain and the United States were the sources of the convalescent and acute COVID-19 samples. The analysed material was cDNA or gDNA that came from T cells, B-cell-depleted T cells, or PBMCs.

V lost 4 bases and J lost 9; bases outside the gene matches: 6. The CDR3 runs 13 residues. The germline gives CDR1 KGHSH, CDR2 LQKENI. Original handling: Estimation of nucleated cell counts relied on the amplification of reference gene primers. TCRdb's table, derived via immunoSEQ multiplex PCR, lists solely in-frame clones and lacks some. D and trimming come from the DNA, and the V and J calls and clone size come from that table. The sample has some 82,000 clones; around 88% are singletons. The sequence was obtained from a man of 80 years or more with active or convalescent COVID-19. The sequenced sample was peripheral blood. The J gene is TRBJ2-1, the V gene TRBV18; 7 positions agree with TRBD2. Written as DNA, the CDR3 is TGTGCCAGCTCACTAGAGCCGGGGGGTGAGCAGTTCTTC. This sequence encodes CASSLEPGGEQFF.